A selection of T cell receptor beta chains follows, all from one sample in a study of OX40 agonist ivuxolimab in advanced cancers. Here immunoSEQ multiplex PCR was the method, and the copy in TCRdb shows in-frame clones only, minus some. Of roughly 70,000 clones in the sample, roughly nine tenths were seen once. The sample was CD4+ or CD8+ T cells sorted from blood, taken in a trial of the OX40 agonist ivuxolimab. The receptors come from an adult with an advanced solid tumor such as melanoma, head and neck, liver or kidney cancer. Both conserved end residues are part of each CDR3. Fields, in order: J gene, V gene, D gene, CDR3 DNA, CDR3 protein. D genes are given only for firm matches.

j_call: TRBJ1-6; v_call: TRBV7-3; d_call: TRBD1; cdr3_nt: TGTGCCAGCAGCTTAGAGGGACAGCTAGGTTCACCCCTCCACTTT; cdr3_aa: CASSLEGQLGSPLHF
j_call: TRBJ2-1; v_call: TRBV30; d_call: .; cdr3_nt: TGTGCCTGGAGCCGACTAACGGGGTGGGGAAGTGAGCAGTTCTTC; cdr3_aa: CAWSRLTGWGSEQFF
j_call: TRBJ1-4; v_call: TRBV5-1; d_call: .; cdr3_nt: TGCGCCAGCAGCCCCGGGACACCTTTTAATGAAAAACTGTTTTTT; cdr3_aa: CASSPGTPFNEKLFF
j_call: TRBJ1-2; v_call: TRBV9; d_call: TRBD1; cdr3_nt: TGTGCCAGCAGCGGAGGACAGGCCTTCTATGGCTACACCTTC; cdr3_aa: CASSGGQAFYGYTF
j_call: TRBJ1-3; v_call: TRBV19; d_call: .; cdr3_nt: TGTGCCAGTAGTATCAAGGGCTTCTCTGGAAACACCATATATTTT; cdr3_aa: CASSIKGFSGNTIYF
j_call: TRBJ2-1; v_call: TRBV5-6; d_call: TRBD2; cdr3_nt: TGTGCTTGGGCTAGCGGGGGGAACAATGAGCAGTTCTTC; cdr3_aa: CAWASGGNNEQFF
j_call: TRBJ2-7; v_call: TRBV6-5; d_call: .; cdr3_nt: TGTGCCAGCAGTTACGACAGATACGAGCAGTACTTC; cdr3_aa: CASSYDRYEQYF
j_call: TRBJ1-4; v_call: TRBV18; d_call: TRBD1; cdr3_nt: TGTGCCAGCTCTCAGGACAGGGGCGCGAGTAAACTGTTTTTT; cdr3_aa: CASSQDRGASKLFF
j_call: TRBJ2-2; v_call: TRBV5-1; d_call: .; cdr3_nt: TGCGCCAGCAGCTTGGAGTTCACCGGGGAGCTGTTTTTT; cdr3_aa: CASSLEFTGELFF
j_call: TRBJ2-7; v_call: TRBV6-1; d_call: .; cdr3_nt: TGTGCCAGCAGTGAAGACGAGCAGTACTTC; cdr3_aa: CASSEDEQYF
j_call: TRBJ2-1; v_call: TRBV18; d_call: .; cdr3_nt: TGTGCCAGCTCGACCAGCTCCTACAATGAGCAGTTCTTC; cdr3_aa: CASSTSSYNEQFF
j_call: TRBJ1-2; v_call: TRBV2; d_call: .; cdr3_nt: TGTGCCAGCACCGGAGGTGGGGAGGATAACTATGGCTACACCTTC; cdr3_aa: CASTGGGEDNYGYTF
j_call: TRBJ2-3; v_call: TRBV5-5; d_call: TRBD2; cdr3_nt: TGTGCCAGCAGCTTGGCTAGCGGTATCACAGATACGCAGTATTTT; cdr3_aa: CASSLASGITDTQYF
j_call: TRBJ1-4; v_call: TRBV14; d_call: TRBD1; cdr3_nt: TGTGCCAGCAGCCAAGATCTGGGGACAGGGAATGAAAAACTGTTTTTT; cdr3_aa: CASSQDLGTGNEKLFF